The clone carrying this T cell receptor beta chain was counted a few times. The data derive from a study of T-cell reconstitution after alpha-beta-depleted transplantation in children. This CDR3 is built from 19 residues. V was shortened by 0 bases and J by 0 bases, with 23 bases between the two germline ends. The germline CDR1 and CDR2 sequences are DFQATT and SNEGSKA (reference sequence). For TCRbeta, the library was prepared with unique molecular identifiers. TCRdb reanalysed the PCR reads using MiXCR and keeps one entry per CDR3 protein. The sample lists fewer than 200,000 distinct CDR3 sequences, more than 6.5% occurring once.

V gene TRBV20-1 combines with J gene TRBJ2-5; tentative D call: TRBD2 (7 bases). The TCR comes from a human donor who donated a stem cell graft to a child with Wiskott-Aldrich syndrome. This specimen was PBMCs from the stem cell graft donor, taken from the stem cell graft. CDR3 coding DNA: TGCAGTGCTAGAGATATGGGGGCTAGCGGATTTCCCCACCAAGAGACCCAGTACTTC. Translated: CSARDMGASGFPHQETQYF.